This T cell receptor beta chain was found in a study of T cells after yellow fever vaccination. The CDR3 is 17 residues long. CDR1 and CDR2 (germline): DFQATT, SNEGSKA (reference sequence). V lost 0 bases, J lost 2 bases, and 20 bases lay in between. Each CDR3 protein is one row after TCRdb ran MiXCR on the 5' RACE reads. The sample lists roughly 520,000 distinct CDR3 sequences, 20% to 25% occurring once. This material consisted of PBMCs, taken approximately 20 days after the first yellow fever vaccination. The chain carries TRBV20-1 and TRBJ2-7; D could derive from TRBD1 or TRBD2 (5 bases each). The TCR originated in a man aged 18 to 30 who received the YFV17D yellow fever vaccine. Here the CDR3 reads CSARDLSHGAGAYEQYF. The CDR3 DNA reads TGCAGTGCTAGAGATCTTTCACACGGGGCCGGGGCCTACGAGCAGTACTTC.